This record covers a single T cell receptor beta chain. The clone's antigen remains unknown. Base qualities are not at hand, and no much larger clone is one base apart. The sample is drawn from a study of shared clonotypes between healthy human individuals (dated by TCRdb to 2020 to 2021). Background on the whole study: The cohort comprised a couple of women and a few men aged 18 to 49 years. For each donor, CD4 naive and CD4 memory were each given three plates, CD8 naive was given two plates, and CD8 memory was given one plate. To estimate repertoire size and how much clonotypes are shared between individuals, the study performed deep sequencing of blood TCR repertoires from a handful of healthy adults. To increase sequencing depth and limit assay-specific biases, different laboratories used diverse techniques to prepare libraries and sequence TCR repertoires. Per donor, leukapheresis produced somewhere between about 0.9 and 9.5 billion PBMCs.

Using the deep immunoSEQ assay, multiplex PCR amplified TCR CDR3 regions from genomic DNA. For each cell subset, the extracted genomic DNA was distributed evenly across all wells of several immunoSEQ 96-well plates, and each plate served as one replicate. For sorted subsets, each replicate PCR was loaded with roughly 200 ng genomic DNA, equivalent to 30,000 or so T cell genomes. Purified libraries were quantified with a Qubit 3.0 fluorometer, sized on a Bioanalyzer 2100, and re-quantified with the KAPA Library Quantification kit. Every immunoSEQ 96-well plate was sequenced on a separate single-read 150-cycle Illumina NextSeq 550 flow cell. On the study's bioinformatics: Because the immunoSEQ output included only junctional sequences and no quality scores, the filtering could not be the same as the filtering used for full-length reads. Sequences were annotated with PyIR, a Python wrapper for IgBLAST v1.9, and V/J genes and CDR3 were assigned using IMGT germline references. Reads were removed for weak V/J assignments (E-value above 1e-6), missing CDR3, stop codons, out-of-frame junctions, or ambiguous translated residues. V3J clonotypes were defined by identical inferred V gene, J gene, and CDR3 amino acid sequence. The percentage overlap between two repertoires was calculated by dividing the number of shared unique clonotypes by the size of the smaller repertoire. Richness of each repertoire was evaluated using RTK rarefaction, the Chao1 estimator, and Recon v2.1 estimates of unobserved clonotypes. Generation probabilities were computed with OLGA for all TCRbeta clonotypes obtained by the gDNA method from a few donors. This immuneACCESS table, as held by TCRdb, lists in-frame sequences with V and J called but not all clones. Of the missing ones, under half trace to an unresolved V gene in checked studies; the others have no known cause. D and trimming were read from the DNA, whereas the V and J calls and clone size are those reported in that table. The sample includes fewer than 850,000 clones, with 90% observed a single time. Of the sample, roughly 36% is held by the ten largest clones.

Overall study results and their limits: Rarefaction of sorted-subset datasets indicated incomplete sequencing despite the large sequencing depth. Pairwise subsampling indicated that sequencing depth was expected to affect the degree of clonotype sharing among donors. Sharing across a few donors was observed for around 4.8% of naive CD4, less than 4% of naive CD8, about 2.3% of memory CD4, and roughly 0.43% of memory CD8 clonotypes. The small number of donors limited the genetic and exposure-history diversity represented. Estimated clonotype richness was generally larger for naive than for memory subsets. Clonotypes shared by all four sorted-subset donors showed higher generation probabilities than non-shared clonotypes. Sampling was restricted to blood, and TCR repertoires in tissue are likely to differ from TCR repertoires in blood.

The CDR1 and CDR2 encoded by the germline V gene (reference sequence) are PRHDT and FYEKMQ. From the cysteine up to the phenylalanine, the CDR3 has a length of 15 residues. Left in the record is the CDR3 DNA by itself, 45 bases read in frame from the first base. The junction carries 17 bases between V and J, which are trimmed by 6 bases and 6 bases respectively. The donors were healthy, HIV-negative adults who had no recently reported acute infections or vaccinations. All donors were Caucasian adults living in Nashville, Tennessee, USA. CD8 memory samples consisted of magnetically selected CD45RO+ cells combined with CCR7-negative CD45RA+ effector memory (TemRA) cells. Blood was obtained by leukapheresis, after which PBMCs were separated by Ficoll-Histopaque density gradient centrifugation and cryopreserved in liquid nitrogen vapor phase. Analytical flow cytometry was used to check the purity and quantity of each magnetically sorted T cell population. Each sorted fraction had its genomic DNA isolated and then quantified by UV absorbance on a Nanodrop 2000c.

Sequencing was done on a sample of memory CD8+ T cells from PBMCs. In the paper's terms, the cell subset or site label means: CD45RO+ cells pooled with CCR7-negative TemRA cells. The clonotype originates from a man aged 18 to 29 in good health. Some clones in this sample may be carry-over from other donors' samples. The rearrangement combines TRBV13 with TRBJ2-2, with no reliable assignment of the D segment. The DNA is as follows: TGTGCCAGCAGGCACGACTCTACTGGTGCCGGGGAGCTGTTTTTT. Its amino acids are CASRHDSTGAGELFF.